A single count supports the clone carrying this TCR beta chain. The data belong to a study of blood T cell repertoires in COVID-19. Across the whole study: The United States, Italy and Spain supplied acute and convalescent COVID-19 samples. Nucleic acid was either cDNA or gDNA, and it came from T cells, B-cell-depleted T cells, or PBMCs.

Per the study methods: Nucleated cell counts were estimated from reference gene primer amplification. Clones were sequenced by immunoSEQ multiplex PCR, and TCRdb holds only the in-frame ones, with some missing. That table supplies the V and J calls and clone size; D and trimming were determined from the DNA. In the table there are a few hundred thousand clones, about four fifths of which are singletons. CDR3 size: 16 residues. CDR1 SGHTA and CDR2 FQGNSA come from the germline V gene. Losses at the gene ends were 5 bases for V and 2 bases for J; bases not matched to a gene: 10. The origin of this receptor is an elderly woman with acute or convalescent COVID-19. The sequenced material came from peripheral blood. The chain links TRBV7-2 to TRBJ2-3, with 7 bases fitting TRBD1. The DNA of the CDR3 is TGTGCCAGCAGCCGTCTGGACAGGTATTCCACAGATACGCAGTATTTT. It yields the protein CASSRLDRYSTDTQYF.